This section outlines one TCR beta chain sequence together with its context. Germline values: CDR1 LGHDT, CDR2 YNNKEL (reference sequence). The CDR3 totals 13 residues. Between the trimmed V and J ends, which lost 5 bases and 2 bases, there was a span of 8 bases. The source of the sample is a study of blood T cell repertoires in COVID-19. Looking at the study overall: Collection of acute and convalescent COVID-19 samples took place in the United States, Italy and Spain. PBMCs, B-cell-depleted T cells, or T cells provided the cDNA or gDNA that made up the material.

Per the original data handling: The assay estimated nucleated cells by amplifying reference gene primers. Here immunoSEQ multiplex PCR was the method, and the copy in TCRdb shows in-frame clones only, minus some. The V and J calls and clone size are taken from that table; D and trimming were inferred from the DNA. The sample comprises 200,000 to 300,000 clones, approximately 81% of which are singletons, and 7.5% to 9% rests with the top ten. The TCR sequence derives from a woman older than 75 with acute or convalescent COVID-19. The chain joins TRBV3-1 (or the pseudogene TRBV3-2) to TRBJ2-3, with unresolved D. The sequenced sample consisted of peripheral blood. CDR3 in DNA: TGTGCCAGCAGCGTACTCTCCACAGATACGCAGTATTTT. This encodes CASSVLSTDTQYF.